This T cell receptor beta chain was recovered during a study of cytomegalovirus exposure and HLA in healthy donors. With respect to this clone: No antigen is known for it.

PCR amplification relied on 60 Vbeta primers (plus 13 Jbeta primers). Some clones are missing from TCRdb's copy, which holds only in-frame ones; the method was immunoSEQ multiplex PCR. The sample has more than 110,000 clones, around 84% seen once. Trimming pared 3 bases from V and 7 bases from J, leaving 4 bases between. Germline V gene sequence: CDR1 KGHSH, CDR2 LQKENI. The CDR3 consists of 11 residues. Broader study findings: A list of approximately 160 TCR beta chains associated with cytomegalovirus was given.

The V call is TRBV18, the J call TRBJ2-4; no firm D call. This receptor was obtained from a man aged 45-60 years in good health and CMV-seronegative. The sequenced sample was PBMCs. In DNA, the CDR3 is TGTGCCAGCTCACCCGGGAACATTCAGTACTTC. It is translated as CASSPGNIQYF.